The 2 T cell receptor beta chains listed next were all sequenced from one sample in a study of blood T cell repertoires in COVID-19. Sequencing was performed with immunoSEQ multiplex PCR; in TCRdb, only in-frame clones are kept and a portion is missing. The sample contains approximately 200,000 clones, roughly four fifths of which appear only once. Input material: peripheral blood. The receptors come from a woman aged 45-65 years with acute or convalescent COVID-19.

The CDR3: CASSADSYSNQPQHF. The CDR3 DNA reads TGTGCCAGCAGCGCGGACAGCTATAGCAATCAGCCCCAGCATTTT. This chain uses TRBV9 with TRBJ1-5, with a possible D match to TRBD1 (6 bases). Trimming cost V 3 bases and J 0 bases, with 10 bases left between them. The germline CDR1 and CDR2 sequences are SGDLS and YYNGEE. The CDR3 spans 15 residues.

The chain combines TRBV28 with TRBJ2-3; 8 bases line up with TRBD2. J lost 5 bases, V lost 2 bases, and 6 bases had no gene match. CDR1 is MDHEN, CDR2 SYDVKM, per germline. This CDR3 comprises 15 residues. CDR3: CASSLMIAGLDTQYF. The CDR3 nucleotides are TGTGCCAGCAGTTTAATGATAGCGGGATTAGATACGCAGTATTTT.